The rows below give T cell receptor beta chains drawn from one sample of a study of T cell responses to AZD1222 COVID-19 vaccine. Measured with immunoSEQ multiplex PCR; TCRdb has only the in-frame clones, and not every one. The sample has about 160,000 clones, about 90% seen once. The starting material was peripheral blood, obtained 28 days after the second AZD1222 dose. The receptors here all came from an adult who received the AZD1222 COVID-19 vaccine. The CDR3 runs from the conserved cysteine through the conserved F or W. Each record gives: V gene, clone size, D gene, J gene, CDR3 DNA, CDR3 protein. A D gene is named only where the DNA matches it firmly. Rows give clone size only sometimes, using once, few, many, or a class for an expanded clone.

TRBV18,.,TRBD1,TRBJ1-4,TGTGCCAGCTCACAACAGGGGGACGAAAAACTGTTTTTT,CASSQQGDEKLFF
TRBV6-5,few,TRBD1,TRBJ1-1,TGTGCCAGCAGCTCCGGACAGGAGAACACTGAAGCTTTCTTT,CASSSGQENTEAFF
TRBV7-9,.,.,TRBJ1-6,TGTGCCAGCAGCTTAGACAGGCGACCTAATAATTCACCCCTCCACTTT,CASSLDRRPNNSPLHF
TRBV12-3/TRBV12-4,.,.,TRBJ2-7,TGTGCCAGCAGTTTAGACAGCGTCTACGAGCAGTACTTC,CASSLDSVYEQYF
TRBV19,few,TRBD1,TRBJ2-3,TGTGCCAGTAGGAGGACAGGGACAGATACGCAGTATTTT,CASRRTGTDTQYF
TRBV29-1,.,.,TRBJ1-1,TGCAGCGTTGAAACTCAGGGGAACACTGAAGCTTTCTTT,CSVETQGNTEAFF
TRBV9,.,TRBD1,TRBJ2-1,TGTGCCAGCAGCGGATTCAGGGGGAACTCCTACAATGAGCAGTTCTTC,CASSGFRGNSYNEQFF
TRBV3-1/TRBV3-2,.,.,TRBJ1-3,TGTGCCAGCAGCCAAGGGGATCTCGGAAACACCATATATTTT,CASSQGDLGNTIYF
TRBV2,.,TRBD2,TRBJ2-1,TGTGCCAGCAGTGAGAGCGGGGAAACCTACAATGAGCAGTTCTTC,CASSESGETYNEQFF
TRBV5-6,once,.,TRBJ1-2,TGTGCCAGCAGCTTGAGTGAGGCCATGTACACCTTC,CASSLSEAMYTF
TRBV28,.,.,TRBJ1-2,TGTGCCAGCAGCCTAGACCGGACAGATGGCTACACCTTC,CASSLDRTDGYTF
TRBV3-1/TRBV3-2,.,.,TRBJ2-6,TGTGCCAGCAGCAATACAGGGTTTGGCAACGTCCTGACTTTC,CASSNTGFGNVLTF
TRBV11-3,.,TRBD1,TRBJ2-1,TGTGCCAGCAGCTTGGACAGGGGTAACTACAATGAGCAGTTCTTC,CASSLDRGNYNEQFF
TRBV27,.,.,TRBJ2-3,TGTGCCAGCAGTTACGCAGGCTCCACAGATACGCAGTATTTT,CASSYAGSTDTQYF
TRBV4-1,.,.,TRBJ1-2,TGCGCCAGCAGCCAGGGGGCAGGAGGCTACACCTTC,CASSQGAGGYTF
TRBV2,.,.,TRBJ2-7,TGTGCCAGCAGTGAAGCGGCCAGCGAGCAGTACTTC,CASSEAASEQYF
TRBV7-3,.,.,TRBJ1-2,TGTGCCAGCAGCTTGGCGGGGCGGAATGGCTACACCTTC,CASSLAGRNGYTF
TRBV12-5,.,TRBD1,TRBJ2-1,TGTGCTAGTGTCCCCGCGCAGGGACAGTCCTACAATGAGCAGTTCTTC,CASVPAQGQSYNEQFF
TRBV12-3/TRBV12-4,.,.,TRBJ1-1,TGTGCCAGCAGTTACCGACAGAACACTGAAGCTTTCTTT,CASSYRQNTEAFF
TRBV3-1/TRBV3-2,.,.,TRBJ2-7,TGTGCCAGCAGCCAAGATTTCAGGGGATTATCCTACGAGCAGTACTTC,CASSQDFRGLSYEQYF
TRBV19,.,.,TRBJ2-1,TGTGCCAGTAGTATAAGAGGAAATGAGCAGTTCTTC,CASSIRGNEQFF
TRBV5-1,.,TRBD1,TRBJ2-4,TGCGCCAGCAGCCCAGGGACAGGGGGCAACATTCAGTACTTC,CASSPGTGGNIQYF
TRBV5-1,.,TRBD2,TRBJ2-5,TGCGCCAGCAGCACCGGACTTGCGGGGGGACAAGAGACCCAGTACTTC,CASSTGLAGGQETQYF
TRBV19,.,.,TRBJ1-2,TGTGCCAGTAGTATAGGGAAATATGGCTACACCTTC,CASSIGKYGYTF
TRBV29-1,.,.,TRBJ1-3,TGCAGCGTTGAAGCAGGAAACTCTGGAAACACCATATATTTT,CSVEAGNSGNTIYF
TRBV5-1,.,TRBD1,TRBJ1-1,TGCGCCAGCAGCGGACAGGGAGGCACTGAAGCTTTCTTT,CASSGQGGTEAFF
TRBV2,.,.,TRBJ2-7,TGTGCCAGCAGTGATCTTACAGCCTACGAGCAGTACTTC,CASSDLTAYEQYF
TRBV4-1,.,.,TRBJ1-5,TGCGCCAGCAGCCAAGAACCAGGGTTTAGCAATCAGCCCCAGCATTTT,CASSQEPGFSNQPQHF
TRBV2,.,.,TRBJ2-3,TGTGCCAGCAGTGACCGACAACCCATCCCCCCGCAGTATTTT,CASSDRQPIPPQYF
TRBV11-2,.,.,TRBJ2-5,TGTGCCAGCAGCTTAAGCCCCCTGCGGATGGTTCCGGAGACCCAGTACTTC,CASSLSPLRMVPETQYF
TRBV5-6,.,.,TRBJ1-1,TGTGCCAGCAGCTTGGGGCAGCAACTTGAAGCTTTCTTT,CASSLGQQLEAFF
TRBV7-9,.,.,TRBJ1-1,TGTGCCAGCAGCCCATATTTAGGGGCTAAGACTGAAGCTTTCTTT,CASSPYLGAKTEAFF
TRBV9,.,TRBD2,TRBJ2-2,TGTGCCAGCAGCCCCCGACTAGCGGGGGGGCAAAACACCGGGGAGCTGTTTTTT,CASSPRLAGGQNTGELFF
TRBV12-5,.,TRBD2,TRBJ2-3,TGTGCTAGTGGTTTAGGGAGGTCTAGCGGGGGCACAGATACGCAGTATTTT,CASGLGRSSGGTDTQYF
TRBV19,.,.,TRBJ1-1,TGTGCCAGTGGAGTAGGAATGAACACTGAAGCTTTCTTT,CASGVGMNTEAFF
TRBV29-1,.,.,TRBJ1-2,TGCAGCGTCCCTGCCAGGGACTGGGATGGCTACACCTTC,CSVPARDWDGYTF
TRBV10-3,.,.,TRBJ2-2,TGTGCCATCAGTGGTGACAGGTACCCCGGGGAGCTGTTTTTT,CAISGDRYPGELFF
TRBV7-8,.,.,TRBJ2-5,TGTGCCAGCAGCTACCGAAGGGTCCAAGAGACCCAGTACTTC,CASSYRRVQETQYF
TRBV12-3/TRBV12-4,.,.,TRBJ2-2,TGTGCCAGCAGTTTAGTAATAGCCGGGGAGCTGTTTTTT,CASSLVIAGELFF
TRBV14,few,TRBD1,TRBJ1-2,TGTGCCAGCAGCCACCAAGGGGGCGTAAGCTATGGCTACACCTTC,CASSHQGGVSYGYTF
TRBV4-2,once,.,TRBJ1-3,TGTGCCAGCAGCCAAGCGAACACCATATATTTT,CASSQANTIYF
TRBV11-3,.,.,TRBJ2-2,TGTGCCAGCAGCTTACGGCGGAACACCGGGGAGCTGTTTTTT,CASSLRRNTGELFF
TRBV19,.,.,TRBJ1-5,TGTGCCAGTACCCCTACAGGGAGGGCAAATCAGCCCCAGCATTTT,CASTPTGRANQPQHF
TRBV12-3/TRBV12-4,.,.,TRBJ1-4,TGTGCCAGCAGTTTCCAGGGAGGTGAAAAACTGTTTTTT,CASSFQGGEKLFF
TRBV29-1,.,.,TRBJ1-1,TGCAGCGTTGACCCCAGGGCCCTATTGAACACTGAAGCTTTCTTT,CSVDPRALLNTEAFF
TRBV15,.,.,TRBJ1-2,TGTGCCACCAGAAATGGAGGGGTCGGTGGCTACACCTTC,CATRNGGVGGYTF
TRBV4-2,.,.,TRBJ1-4,TGTGCCAGCAGCCAGGAGGGTCACCTGGATGAAAAACTGTTTTTT,CASSQEGHLDEKLFF
TRBV7-9,.,.,TRBJ2-2,TGTGCCAGCAGCCGCGGGGAGCTGTTTTTT,CASSRGELFF
TRBV5-5,once,.,TRBJ1-2,TGTGCCAGCAGCTTGTGGCAGCCCGCTAACTATGGCTACACCTTC,CASSLWQPANYGYTF
TRBV12-3/TRBV12-4,.,.,TRBJ1-2,TGTGCCAGCAGTTCTTACAGCTATGGCTACACCTTC,CASSSYSYGYTF
TRBV3-1/TRBV3-2,.,.,TRBJ1-5,TGTGCCAGCAGCTCGGGAGGGGTTCAGCCCCAGCATTTT,CASSSGGVQPQHF
TRBV6-5,.,TRBD1,TRBJ2-1,TGTGCCAGCAATCTGGACAGGGGTGCCCCTAATGAGCAGTTCTTC,CASNLDRGAPNEQFF
TRBV6-1,.,.,TRBJ1-6,TGTGCCAGCAGTGAAGGGGTCGATTCACCCCTCCACTTT,CASSEGVDSPLHF
TRBV18,once,.,TRBJ1-5,TGTGCCAGCTCACCATCCCGGGGGGGGACGGAGCAGCCCCAGCATTTT,CASSPSRGGTEQPQHF